The rows below give T cell receptor beta chains drawn from one sample of a study of T cells expressing NK-cell markers. TCRdb reworked the 5' RACE reads into one entry per CDR3 protein, no DNA. The sample table includes 150,000 to 160,000 distinct CDR3 sequences. The sequencing sample was made of blood T cells: a sorted CD56 or NKG2C T cell subset, CD4+ or CD8+ T cells, or bulk PBMC T cells (not recorded which). These receptors all come from a woman in her forties or fifties in good health. The CDR3 runs from the conserved cysteine through the conserved F or W.

V	J	CDR3
TRBV27	TRBJ2-3	CASSWRGDTDTQYF
TRBV21-1	TRBJ2-3	CASSKGAGWVTSGVDTQYF
TRBV14	TRBJ2-3	CASSQDIAAGGTTDTQYF
TRBV11-2	TRBJ1-4	CASSTPRDRGNEKLFF
TRBV7-9	TRBJ2-2	CASSELLASPNTGELFF
TRBV20-1	TRBJ2-1	CSAGGGEGASYNEQFF
TRBV20-1	TRBJ2-1	CSATSGTSGRSNEQFF
TRBV24-1	TRBJ1-5	CATSEDRRWEPQHF
TRBV27	TRBJ1-1	CASSLGGLAEAFF
TRBV20-1	TRBJ2-5	CSARDLYSGSSPGETQYF
TRBV10-3	TRBJ2-5	CAISESGGQETQYF
TRBV6-5	TRBJ1-1	CASTFGGRTEAFF